These 26 T cell receptor beta chains share one sample of origin, sequenced in a study of shared clonotypes between healthy human individuals. The protocol was immunoSEQ multiplex PCR, while the TCRdb copy is restricted to in-frame clones and leaves out a portion. The sample includes over a million clones, approximately 97% of them seen just once. Sequenced: naive CD4+ T cells sorted from blood. Subset of the sample: CD45RA+ positively selected. These receptors all stem from a man aged 25 to 40 in good health.

The chain's CDR3 is CASSNPGQDYEQYF. CDR3 sequence (DNA): TGTGCCAGCAGTAATCCGGGACAGGACTACGAGCAGTACTTC. The V and J genes are TRBV28 and TRBJ2-7; 8 bases align to TRBD1. This CDR3 is 14 amino acids long. With 5 bases clipped from V and 3 bases from J, the junction kept 6 bases outside the gene matches. Germline V CDR1 and CDR2: MDHEN, SYDVKM.

This clone appeared a few times. The chain recombines TRBV7-9 with TRBJ2-5; no reliable D call. V was cut by 1 base and J by 0 bases, with 9 bases left in between. This CDR3 has 15 residues. Germline CDR1 reads SEHNR; CDR2 reads FQNEAQ (reference sequence). CDR3 amino acids: CASSLVPPYQETQYF. DNA for the CDR3: TGTGCCAGCAGCTTAGTCCCTCCGTACCAAGAGACCCAGTACTTC. The variable domain in full, completed from reference TRBV7-9 and TRBJ2-5, reads DTGVSQNPRHKITKRGQNVTFRCDPISEHNRLYWYRQTLGQGPEFLTYFQNEAQLEKSRLLSDRFSAERPKGSFSTLEIQRTEQGDSAMYLCASSLVPPYQETQYFGPGTRLLVL.

The chain carries TRBV5-6 and TRBJ2-7; D is unresolved. V lost 6 bases and J 5 bases, leaving 15 bases between the germline ends. The germline CDR1 and CDR2 sequences are SGHDT and YYEEEE. CDR3 length equals 13 residues. CDR3 nucleotides: TGTGCCAGCATCCGGGCGAGAGGAGACGAGCAGTACTTC. Its translation is CASIRARGDEQYF.

The chain couples TRBV7-2 to TRBJ2-7; D remains ambiguous. The CDR3 is 13 amino acids. Trimming left V 1 base short and J 9 bases short, with 13 bases between. CDR1 and CDR2 (germline): SGHTA, FQGNSA. CDR3 DNA sequence: TGTGCCAGCAGCTTAGAATTGCTGGCTTGGCAGTACTTC. Protein product: CASSLELLAWQYF.

The gene calls are TRBV28 and TRBJ1-5, with D perhaps TRBD1 (6 bases). Germline V gives CDR1 MDHEN, CDR2 SYDVKM. Trimming took 2 bases from V and 13 from J, leaving 12 bases between them. This CDR3 region has 12 residues. CDR3 loop: CASSLQSGTQHF. The CDR3, as DNA: TGTGCCAGCAGTTTACAGTCTGGGACACAGCATTTT.

The J gene is TRBJ2-3, the V gene TRBV7-9; D possibly matches TRBD1 or TRBD2 (5 bases each). The germline gives CDR1 SEHNR, CDR2 FQNEAQ (reference sequence). CDR3 length: 16 amino acids. The V end lost 2 bases, the J end lost 4 bases, and 16 bases lay between the germline ends. DNA for the CDR3: TGTGCCAGCAGCTTAACCGGGGCGGCTCCGGCAGATACGCAGTATTTT. Residues: CASSLTGAAPADTQYF. Variable domain in full (rest from reference TRBV7-9 and TRBJ2-3): DTGVSQNPRHKITKRGQNVTFRCDPISEHNRLYWYRQTLGQGPEFLTYFQNEAQLEKSRLLSDRFSAERPKGSFSTLEIQRTEQGDSAMYLCASSLTGAAPADTQYFGPGTRLTVL.

The chain joins TRBV25-1 to TRBJ2-5, with D uncertain. The CDR3 consists of 13 residues. The ends were cut back, 3 bases at V and 4 bases at J, with 9 bases in the middle. Germline assignment: CDR1 MGHDK and CDR2 SYGVNS. In nucleotides, the CDR3 is TGTGCCAGCAGTGACAGGAAGGGAGAGACCCAGTACTTC. It encodes CASSDRKGETQYF. Looking up the rest from reference TRBV25-1 and TRBJ2-5 gives the full variable domain: EADIYQTPRYLVIGTGKKITLECSQTMGHDKMYWYQQDPGMELHLIHYSYGVNSTEKGDLSSESTVSRIRTEHFPLTLESARPSHTSQYLCASSDRKGETQYFGPGTRLLVL.

The chain combines TRBV7-8 with TRBJ2-7; D remains unclear. The CDR3 runs to 15 residues. Per germline, CDR1 SGHVS and CDR2 FQNEAQ. Trimming removed 6 bases from V and 0 bases from J, with 15 bases in between. The CDR3 bases are TGTGCCAGCAGTTCAGGACCGGATTGCTCCTACGAGCAGTACTTC. As protein: CASSSGPDCSYEQYF.

The chain couples TRBV7-2 to TRBJ1-1, with D unresolved. CDR1 and CDR2 from the germline V gene are SGHTA and FQGNSA. V was shortened by 1 base and J by 7 bases, with 7 bases between the two germline ends. The CDR3 is 12 residues long. For the CDR3, the DNA is TGTGCCAGCAGCTTAGGGTCAAGTGAAGCTTTCTTT. Its protein is CASSLGSSEAFF.

Remarks on this clone: Other DNA sequences in this sample translate to the same CDR3. The chain is built from TRBV18 and TRBJ1-1, with D possibly TRBD1 on 6 matching bases. V lost 2 bases to trimming and J lost 4 bases, with 8 bases between them. Germline loops: CDR1 KGHSH, CDR2 LQKENI. This CDR3 contains 13 residues. The CDR3 DNA follows: TGTGCCAGCTCACCAGGGGGCAGCACTGAAGCTTTCTTT. It specifies CASSPGGSTEAFF.

The chain links TRBV29-1 to TRBJ1-3, with D tentatively TRBD1 (5 bases). The V gene lost 4 bases and the J gene lost 4 bases, with 17 bases spanning the gap. This CDR3 is 15 amino acids long. The germline CDR1 and CDR2 sequences are SQVTM and ANQGSEA. CDR3 in DNA: TGCAGCGTTGCGGGGGAACGGAAGGGCGGAAACACCATATATTTT. Amino acids: CSVAGERKGGNTIYF.

Points on this clone: Other nucleotide sequences from this sample produce the same CDR3. V gene TRBV6-5 combines with J gene TRBJ1-2, with D maybe TRBD1 (6 bases). The CDR3 is 15 residues long. Trimming stripped 0 bases from V and 2 bases from J, with 10 bases between. Per the germline V gene, CDR1 is MNHEY and CDR2 is SVGAGI. DNA for the CDR3: TGTGCCAGCAGTTACTCGAGGACAGCCAACTATGGCTACACCTTC. Its protein is CASSYSRTANYGYTF.

The chain couples TRBV18 to TRBJ1-3; D possibly corresponds to TRBD1 (6 bases). The germline V and J ends were trimmed by 3 bases and 2 bases, with 14 bases remaining between them. CDR3 length: 16 amino acids. The germline CDR1 and CDR2 sequences are KGHSH and LQKENI. This CDR3 is CASSPYRDGAGNTIYF. CDR3 nucleotide sequence: TGTGCCAGCTCACCGTACAGGGACGGGGCTGGAAACACCATATATTTT.

The chain uses TRBV27 and TRBJ1-1, with 10 bases fitting TRBD1. Germline assignment: CDR1 MNHEY and CDR2 SMNVEV (reference sequence). Trimming removed 4 bases from V and 5 bases from J; junction bases left unmatched: 7. This CDR3 spans 15 amino acids. CDR3 protein: CASSSQDRGATEAFF. In nucleotides, the CDR3 is TGTGCCAGCAGTTCACAGGACAGGGGGGCTACTGAAGCTTTCTTT.

The chain has TRBV6-1 and TRBJ2-3; maybe TRBD1 (6 bases). The V gene lost 4 bases and the J gene lost 0 bases, with 14 bases spanning the gap. The CDR3 has 16 amino acids. CDR1 is MNHNS, CDR2 SASEGT, per germline. CDR3 sequence: CASSALTGASTDTQYF. CDR3 nucleotides: TGTGCCAGCAGTGCGTTGACAGGAGCTAGCACAGATACGCAGTATTTT.

This clone has only one observation. The chain is built from TRBV5-1 and TRBJ2-3; 9 nucleotides line up with TRBD2. Trimming cost V 0 bases and J 3 bases; bases outside gene matches: 14. Germline values: CDR1 SGHRS, CDR2 YFSETQ. CDR3 length: 19 amino acids. Here the CDR3 DNA reads TGCGCCAGCAGCTTGGCCTGGGGTAGCGGGAGTCTAGTGACAGATACGCAGTATTTT. This translates into CASSLAWGSGSLVTDTQYF.

V and J are TRBV9 and TRBJ1-2; TRBD1 is a possible D gene (6 bases). CDR3 size: 15 residues. Per the germline V gene, CDR1 is SGDLS and CDR2 is YYNGEE. Trimming stripped 0 bases from V and 6 bases from J, with 15 bases between. CDR3 amino acids: CASSVVGRGFNGYTF. CDR3 nucleotide sequence: TGTGCCAGCAGCGTAGTGGGCAGGGGCTTTAATGGCTACACCTTC.

This chain links TRBV6-5 with TRBJ2-7; D remains unclear. Trimming took off 3 bases at V and 7 bases at J, with 13 bases between the two ends. CDR1 and CDR2 from the germline V gene are MNHEY and SVGAGI. The CDR3 sequence is 13 residues long. In DNA form, the CDR3 reads TGTGCCAGCAGTTATCAAGCTCAGGTGGAGCAGTACTTC. Its protein product is CASSYQAQVEQYF.

The V and J genes are TRBV5-5 and TRBJ2-1; 9 bases line up with TRBD2. The ends lost 2 bases at V and 8 bases at J; junction bases unmatched: 8. The CDR3 contains 15 residues. The germline V gene has CDR1 SGHKS and CDR2 YYEKEE (reference sequence). The CDR3 loop reads CASSFSLAGMHEQFF. The DNA of the CDR3 is TGTGCCAGCAGCTTCAGCCTAGCGGGAATGCATGAGCAGTTCTTC.

The V gene is TRBV19, the J gene TRBJ2-7; D is ambiguous. Deletions cut 10 bases from V and 2 bases from J, with 12 bases between. Germline V lookup: CDR1 LNHDA, CDR2 SQIVND (reference sequence). This CDR3 has 12 residues. Here the CDR3 DNA reads TGTGCCACGCGAGCAGGAACCTACGAGCAGTACTTC. Amino acid sequence: CATRAGTYEQYF.

The chain carries TRBV9 and TRBJ2-1; 7 positions match TRBD2. This CDR3 region has 14 residues. The junction had 5 bases not matched to a gene; V was cut back by 4 bases and J by 4 bases. Germline CDR1 SGDLS, CDR2 YYNGEE. For the CDR3, the DNA is TGTGCCAGCAGCCCAGCGGGATCTTACAATGAGCAGTTCTTC. It codes for CASSPAGSYNEQFF. The whole variable domain, filled in from reference TRBV9 and TRBJ2-1, reads DSGVTQTPKHLITATGQRVTLRCSPRSGDLSVYWYQQSLDQGLQFLIQYYNGEERAKGNILERFSAQQFPDLHSELNLSSLELGDSALYFCASSPAGSYNEQFFGPGTRLTVL.

The chain has TRBV9 and TRBJ2-7; possible D gene TRBD1, 6 bases. V was pared by 0 bases and J by 2 bases, with 12 bases between. The CDR3 sequence is 15 residues long. Per germline, CDR1 SGDLS and CDR2 YYNGEE. The CDR3 nucleotides read TGTGCCAGCAGCGTAGAGACAGGATTAGCCTACGAGCAGTACTTC. Protein sequence: CASSVETGLAYEQYF.

In its sample, this clone was seen once. The chain joins TRBV27 to TRBJ2-2; 10 nucleotides agree with TRBD2. The V and J ends lost 3 bases and 4 bases, in that order; junction bases with no gene match: 5. Germline V CDR1 and CDR2: MNHEY, SMNVEV (reference sequence). This CDR3 comprises 16 residues. The CDR3, as DNA: TGTGCCAGCAGTTTCGGGACTAGCGTTCCCACCGGGGAGCTGTTTTTT. Protein sequence: CASSFGTSVPTGELFF.

V usage is TRBV5-4 and J usage is TRBJ2-5, with D possibly matching TRBD1 (6 bases). This CDR3 comprises 14 residues. Germline V gives CDR1 SGHNT, CDR2 YYREEE (reference sequence). Trimming shortened V by 4 bases and J by 2 bases, and 12 bases separated the two germline ends. CDR3: CASSSRTEQETQYF. The CDR3 DNA reads TGTGCCAGCAGCAGCCGGACAGAACAAGAGACCCAGTACTTC. Using reference TRBV5-4 and TRBJ2-5 for the parts outside the CDR3, the full variable domain is ETGVTQSPTHLIKTRGQQVTLRCSSQSGHNTVSWYQQALGQGPQFIFQYYREEENGRGNFPPRFSGLQFPNYSSELNVNALELDDSALYLCASSSRTEQETQYFGPGTRLLVL.

On this clone itself: This same CDR3 is encoded by further DNA sequences in the sample. The chain links TRBV7-2 to TRBJ2-7; D is perhaps TRBD2 (7 bases). V was clipped by 2 bases and J by 3 bases, with 11 bases between them. The CDR3 is made up of 14 amino acids. Germline CDR1 and CDR2: SGHTA and FQGNSA. CDR3: CASSLFRGGYEQYF. The CDR3 DNA reads as TGTGCCAGCAGCTTATTTAGGGGGGGCTACGAGCAGTACTTC.

The chain couples TRBV4-1 to TRBJ2-6; D gene unclear. The V gene's germline CDR1 is MGHRA and CDR2 YSYEKL. Trimming stripped 4 bases from V and 4 bases from J, with 5 bases between. This CDR3 is 13 amino acids long. CDR3 sequence: CASSLVGANVLTF. The CDR3 DNA reads TGCGCCAGCAGCCTAGTAGGGGCCAACGTCCTGACTTTC.